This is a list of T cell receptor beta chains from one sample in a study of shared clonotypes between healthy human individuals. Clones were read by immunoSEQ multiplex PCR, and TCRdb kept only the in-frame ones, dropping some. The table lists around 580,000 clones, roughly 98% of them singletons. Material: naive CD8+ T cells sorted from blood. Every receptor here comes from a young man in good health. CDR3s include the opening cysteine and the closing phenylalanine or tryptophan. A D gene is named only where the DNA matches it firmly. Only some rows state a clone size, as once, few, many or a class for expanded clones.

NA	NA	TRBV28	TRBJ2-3	CASKMEGGAVSTDTQYF	TGTGCCAGCAAAATGGAGGGGGGCGCTGTGAGTACAGATACGCAGTATTTT
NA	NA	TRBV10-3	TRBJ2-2	CAISESSEGSNTGELFF	TGTGCCATCAGTGAGTCGTCGGAGGGGTCGAACACCGGGGAGCTGTTTTTT
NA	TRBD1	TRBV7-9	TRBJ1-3	CASSASGTDSGNTIYF	TGTGCCAGCAGCGCCTCCGGGACAGACTCTGGAAACACCATATATTTT
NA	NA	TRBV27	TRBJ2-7	CANPRPAERYEQYF	TGTGCCAACCCAAGACCGGCAGAAAGGTACGAGCAGTACTTC
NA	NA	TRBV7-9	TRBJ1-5	CASSLSGTGNQPQHF	TGTGCCAGCAGCTTAAGCGGGACCGGCAATCAGCCCCAGCATTTT
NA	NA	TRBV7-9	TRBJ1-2	CASSLIGVGYTF	TGTGCCAGCAGCTTAATTGGGGTCGGCTACACCTTC
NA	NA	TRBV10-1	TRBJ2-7	CASSDLLGEQYF	TGCGCCAGCAGTGACCTACTCGGGGAGCAGTACTTC
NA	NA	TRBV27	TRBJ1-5	CASSSSRSGNQPQHF	TGTGCCAGCAGTTCCAGTCGGTCGGGCAATCAGCCCCAGCATTTT
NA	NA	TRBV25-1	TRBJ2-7	CASRQGEEQYF	TGTGCCAGCAGACAGGGTGAGGAGCAGTACTTC
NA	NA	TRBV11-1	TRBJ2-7	CASSRPDNAYEQYF	TGTGCCAGTAGCCGTCCGGACAACGCCTACGAGCAGTACTTC
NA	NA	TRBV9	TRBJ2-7	CASSVSYEQYF	TGTGCCAGCAGCGTGAGTTACGAGCAGTACTTC
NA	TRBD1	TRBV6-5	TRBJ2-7	CASSPRGQPYEQYF	TGTGCCAGCAGTCCAAGGGGGCAACCCTACGAGCAGTACTTC
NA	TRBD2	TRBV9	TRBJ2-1	CASSGIAGGSYNEQFF	TGTGCCAGCAGCGGAATAGCGGGAGGCTCCTACAATGAGCAGTTCTTC
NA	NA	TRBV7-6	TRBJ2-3	CASSTLTGTDTQYF	TGTGCCAGCAGTACTCTGACGGGCACAGATACGCAGTATTTT
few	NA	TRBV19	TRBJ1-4	CASSIGKRGTNEKLFF	TGTGCCAGTAGTATAGGAAAGCGGGGGACTAATGAAAAACTGTTTTTT
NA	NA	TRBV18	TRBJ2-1	CASSPPDSIHEQFF	TGTGCCAGCTCACCACCGGACAGCATCCATGAGCAGTTCTTC
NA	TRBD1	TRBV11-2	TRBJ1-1	CASSSTRGRGLKNTEAFF	TGTGCCAGCAGCTCAACTCGGGGCAGGGGGCTGAAGAACACTGAAGCTTTCTTT
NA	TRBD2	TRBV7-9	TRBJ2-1	CASSLSSLGRSYNEQFF	TGTGCCAGCAGCTTAAGTAGTCTCGGGAGGTCTTACAATGAGCAGTTCTTC
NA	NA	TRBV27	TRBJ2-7	CASSLAATGPTYEQYF	TGTGCCAGCAGCTTGGCGGCTACAGGGCCGACATACGAGCAGTACTTC
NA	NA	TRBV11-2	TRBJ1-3	CASRLPGQGNTIYF	TGTGCCAGCAGACTCCCCGGACAAGGAAACACCATATATTTT
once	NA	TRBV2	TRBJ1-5	CASSEINRKYQPQHF	TGTGCCAGCAGTGAGATCAATCGCAAGTATCAGCCCCAGCATTTT
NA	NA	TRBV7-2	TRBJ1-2	CASSLEGVGFYGYTF	TGTGCCAGCAGCTTAGAGGGAGTGGGCTTCTATGGCTACACCTTC
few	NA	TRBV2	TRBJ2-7	CASRDLTVYEQYF	TGTGCCAGCCGCGATCTGACAGTTTACGAGCAGTACTTC
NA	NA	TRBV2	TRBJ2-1	CASSDRTILYNEQFF	TGTGCCAGCAGTGATAGGACCATACTCTACAATGAGCAGTTCTTC
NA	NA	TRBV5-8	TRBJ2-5	CASSLRGLETQYF	TGTGCCAGCAGCTTGCGAGGGCTGGAGACCCAGTACTTC
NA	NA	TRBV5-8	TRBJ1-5	CASSLSSNQPQHF	TGTGCCAGCAGCTTGAGTAGCAATCAGCCCCAGCATTTT
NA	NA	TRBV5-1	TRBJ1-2	CASSPEPLGSTYGYTF	TGCGCCAGCAGCCCCGAGCCCCTGGGAAGCACCTATGGCTACACCTTC
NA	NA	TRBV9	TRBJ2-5	CASSAEQGRETQYF	TGTGCCAGCAGCGCCGAACAGGGACGGGAGACCCAGTACTTC
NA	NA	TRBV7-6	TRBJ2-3	CASSLGPGRGTDTQYF	TGTGCCAGCAGCTTAGGCCCGGGAAGAGGCACAGATACGCAGTATTTT
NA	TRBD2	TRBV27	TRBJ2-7	CASSFGTSPLTYF	TGTGCCAGCAGTTTCGGGACTAGCCCCCTTACGTACTTC
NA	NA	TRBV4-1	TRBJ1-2	CASSTGFDYGYTF	TGCGCCAGCAGCACAGGGTTCGACTATGGCTACACCTTC
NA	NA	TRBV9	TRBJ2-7	CASSVGSALSYEQYF	TGTGCCAGCAGCGTAGGTAGCGCCCTATCCTACGAGCAGTACTTC
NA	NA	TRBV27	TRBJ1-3	CASSPGVRSGNTIYF	TGTGCCAGCAGTCCCGGGGTACGCTCTGGAAACACCATATATTTT
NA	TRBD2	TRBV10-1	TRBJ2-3	CASSDSGILTDTQYF	TGCGCCAGCAGTGACAGCGGGATTCTGACAGATACGCAGTATTTT
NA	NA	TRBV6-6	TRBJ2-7	CASSYPNGEQYF	TGTGCCAGCAGTTACCCCAACGGCGAGCAGTACTTC
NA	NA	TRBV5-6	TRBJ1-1	CASSRTEWDTEAFF	TGTGCCAGCAGCCGGACCGAGTGGGACACTGAAGCTTTCTTT
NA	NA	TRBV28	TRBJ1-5	CASSPDKTVHQPQHF	TGTGCCAGCAGCCCAGACAAGACCGTACATCAGCCCCAGCATTTT
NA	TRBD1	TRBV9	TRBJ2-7	CASSVVGQGDEQYF	TGTGCCAGCAGCGTAGTCGGCCAGGGGGACGAGCAGTACTTC
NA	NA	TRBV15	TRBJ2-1	CATSSYNEQFF	TGTGCCACCAGCAGCTACAATGAGCAGTTCTTC
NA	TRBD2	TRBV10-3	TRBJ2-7	CASRTSGSEQYF	TGTGCCTCAAGGACTAGCGGGAGCGAGCAGTACTTC
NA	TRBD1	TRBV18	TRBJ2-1	CASLGGQYNEQFF	TGTGCCAGCTTAGGGGGCCAGTACAATGAGCAGTTCTTC